This T cell receptor beta chain was captured in a study of T cells in Graves' hyperthyroidism and ophthalmopathy. From RNA transcripts, TCR beta CDR3 regions were amplified. A set of HTBI primers served as the primers for a first-round RT-PCR of the TCR CDR3. TCRdb reprocessed the multiplex PCR reads with MiXCR, giving one entry per CDR3 protein. The table has hundreds of thousands of distinct CDR3 sequences, 40% to 55% seen once. Points from the study as a whole: Before onset, ophthalmopathy was predicted by the model a median about six months earlier.

There are many counts of this clonotype. Its antigen is unidentified. Sequencing was performed on peripheral blood or thyroid tissue (not recorded which). This TCR was recovered from a woman under 30 with Graves' hyperthyroidism.

CDR3 in amino acids: CASISTGMSTEAFF. The CDR3 DNA reads TGTGCCAGCATTTCGACAGGGATGAGCACTGAAGCTTTCTTT. The chain employs TRBV2 and TRBJ1-1, with TRBD1 matching 7 bases. The junction had 9 bases not matched to a gene; V was cut back by 7 bases and J by 4 bases. Germline V CDR1 and CDR2: SNHLY, FYNNEI. CDR3 length equals 14 residues.